The rows below give T cell receptor beta chains drawn from one sample of a study of T cells in Graves' hyperthyroidism and ophthalmopathy. Each CDR3 protein gets one entry after TCRdb re-called the multiplex PCR reads with MiXCR. The sample has about 570,000 distinct CDR3 sequences, just over 45% seen once. The sequencing sample was made of peripheral blood or thyroid tissue (not recorded which). All receptors come from an adult woman with Graves' disease, either hyperthyroidism or ophthalmopathy (not recorded which). Each CDR3 is given without its conserved first and last residue. D genes are given only for firm matches.

V: TRBV7-8; D: -; CDR3: ASSLVRGGNTIY
V: TRBV4-1; D: -; CDR3: ASSLAGVETQH
V: TRBV29-1; D: -; CDR3: SAVLRDYGYT
V: TRBV10-3; D: TRBD1; CDR3: AIANRGGGYT
V: TRBV10-3; D: -; CDR3: AISTGRGGQPQH
V: TRBV2; D: -; CDR3: ASSAVRGRYSYEQY
V: TRBV5-1; D: TRBD1; CDR3: ASSSFGDRGQPQH
V: TRBV2; D: TRBD2; CDR3: ASSRTSGRYEQY
V: TRBV28; D: TRBD1; CDR3: ASSHQGQITMNTEAF
V: TRBV29-1; D: TRBD1; CDR3: SVVRDRDSRNQPQH
V: TRBV19; D: -; CDR3: ASARDWNQPQH
V: TRBV7-7; D: TRBD2; CDR3: ASSRLAGGVETQY
V: TRBV5-6; D: -; CDR3: ASSFYRVDQPQY
V: TRBV10-2; D: -; CDR3: ASTTTGTSYEQY
V: TRBV2; D: -; CDR3: ASSESGNTIY
V: TRBV14; D: TRBD1; CDR3: ASSLQGVGANVLT
V: TRBV19; D: -; CDR3: AKDLNLATNEKLF
V: TRBV7-4; D: -; CDR3: ASSLIGRSYEQY
V: TRBV20-1; D: TRBD1; CDR3: SAGRGIYSNQPQH
V: TRBV7-9; D: TRBD2; CDR3: ASSSRTSAIQY
V: TRBV7-3; D: -; CDR3: ASSLKGWGAQETQY
V: TRBV5-1; D: -; CDR3: ASSLLIGNTEAF
V: TRBV2; D: -; CDR3: ASSDPPKGTQY
V: TRBV7-2; D: TRBD1; CDR3: ASSLAGTGNQPQH
V: TRBV7-3; D: TRBD1; CDR3: ASSLTHDRGNSPLH
V: TRBV12-3/TRBV12-4; D: -; CDR3: ASTPRGFEGLGQPQH
V: TRBV2; D: TRBD1; CDR3: ATTRDSTYEQY